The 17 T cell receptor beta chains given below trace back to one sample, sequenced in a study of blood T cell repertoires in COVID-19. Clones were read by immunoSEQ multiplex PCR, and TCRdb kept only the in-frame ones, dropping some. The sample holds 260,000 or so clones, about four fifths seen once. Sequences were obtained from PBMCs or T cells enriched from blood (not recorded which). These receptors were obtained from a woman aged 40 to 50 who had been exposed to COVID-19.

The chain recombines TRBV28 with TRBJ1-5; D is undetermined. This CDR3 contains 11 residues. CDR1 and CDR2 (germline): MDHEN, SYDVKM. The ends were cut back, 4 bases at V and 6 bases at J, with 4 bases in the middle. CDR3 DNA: TGTGCCAGCAGTTCGGGTCAGCCCCAGCATTTT. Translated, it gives CASSSGQPQHF. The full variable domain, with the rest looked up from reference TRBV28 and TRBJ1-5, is DVKVTQSSRYLVKRTGEKVFLECVQDMDHENMFWYRQDPGLGLRLIYFSYDVKMKEKGDIPEGYSVSREKKERFSLILESASTNQTSMYLCASSSGQPQHFGDGTRLSIL.

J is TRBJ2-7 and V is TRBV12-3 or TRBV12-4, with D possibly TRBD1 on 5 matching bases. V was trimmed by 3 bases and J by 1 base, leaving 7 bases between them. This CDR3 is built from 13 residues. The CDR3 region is CASSLTASYEQYF. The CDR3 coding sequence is TGTGCCAGCAGTTTGACAGCTTCCTACGAGCAGTACTTC.

The CDR3 nucleotides are TGTGCCACCAGCAGGGGACTAGCAGAAGAGACCCAGTACTTC. Translated: CATSRGLAEETQYF. The V call is TRBV15, the J call TRBJ2-5, with TRBD2 identical over 9 bases. Germline V gene data show CDR1 as LNHNV and CDR2 as YYDKDF (reference sequence). V shed 3 bases, J shed 3 bases, and the junction held 2 bases outside the gene matches. The CDR3 runs to 14 residues.

The CDR3 reads CASSSLGRRGKNTEAFF. CDR3 DNA sequence: TGTGCCAGCAGCTCCCTGGGACGGCGGGGGAAGAACACTGAAGCTTTCTTT. This rearrangement joins TRBV7-2 to TRBJ1-1; tentative D call: TRBD1 (5 bases). Germline CDR1 SGHTA, CDR2 FQGNSA. Trimming removed 4 bases at V and 1 base at J, with 19 bases between. The CDR3 extends over 17 amino acids.

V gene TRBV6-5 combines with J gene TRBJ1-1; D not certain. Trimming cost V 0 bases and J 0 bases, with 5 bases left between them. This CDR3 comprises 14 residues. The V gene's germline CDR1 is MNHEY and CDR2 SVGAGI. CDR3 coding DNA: TGTGCCAGCAGTTACTCGTCTCTGAACACTGAAGCTTTCTTT. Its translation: CASSYSSLNTEAFF.

The CDR3 nucleotides read TGTGCCAGCAGTGAACTTGTGACAGGGAACGAGCAGTACTTC. Translated: CASSELVTGNEQYF. V and J are TRBV2 and TRBJ2-7; 7 bases map to TRBD1. V lost 2 bases and J lost 5; bases outside the gene matches: 6. Per germline, CDR1 SNHLY and CDR2 FYNNEI. The CDR3 is 14 residues long.

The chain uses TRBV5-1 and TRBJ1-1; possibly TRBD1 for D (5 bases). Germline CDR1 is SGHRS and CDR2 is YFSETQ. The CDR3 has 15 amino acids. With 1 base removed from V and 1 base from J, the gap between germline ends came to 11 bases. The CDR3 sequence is CASSLLSGKNTEAFF. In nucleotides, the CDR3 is TGCGCCAGCAGCTTGCTGTCAGGGAAGAACACTGAAGCTTTCTTT.

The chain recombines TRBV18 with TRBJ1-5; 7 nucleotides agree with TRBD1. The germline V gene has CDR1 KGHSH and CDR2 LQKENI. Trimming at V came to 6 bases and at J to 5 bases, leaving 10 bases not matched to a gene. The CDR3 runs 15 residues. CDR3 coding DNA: TGTGCCAGCTCGCCTAGGACAGGTCGGGATCAGCCCCAGCATTTT. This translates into CASSPRTGRDQPQHF.

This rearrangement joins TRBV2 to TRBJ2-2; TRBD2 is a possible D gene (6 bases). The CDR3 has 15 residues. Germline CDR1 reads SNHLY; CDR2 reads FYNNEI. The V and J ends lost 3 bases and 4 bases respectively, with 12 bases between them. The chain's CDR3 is CASSERAGSTGELFF. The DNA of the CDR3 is TGTGCCAGCAGTGAGAGGGCGGGATCCACCGGGGAGCTGTTTTTT.

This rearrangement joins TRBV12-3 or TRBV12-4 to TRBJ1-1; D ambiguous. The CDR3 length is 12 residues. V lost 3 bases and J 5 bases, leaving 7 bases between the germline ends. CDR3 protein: CASSFESTEAFF. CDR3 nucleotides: TGTGCCAGCAGTTTTGAGTCGACTGAAGCTTTCTTT.

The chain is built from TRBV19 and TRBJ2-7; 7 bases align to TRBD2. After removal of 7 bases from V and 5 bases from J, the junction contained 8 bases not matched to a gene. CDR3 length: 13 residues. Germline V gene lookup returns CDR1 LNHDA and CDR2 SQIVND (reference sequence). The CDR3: CASTTRGGDEQYF. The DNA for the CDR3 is TGTGCCAGTACGACACGTGGGGGGGACGAGCAGTACTTC.

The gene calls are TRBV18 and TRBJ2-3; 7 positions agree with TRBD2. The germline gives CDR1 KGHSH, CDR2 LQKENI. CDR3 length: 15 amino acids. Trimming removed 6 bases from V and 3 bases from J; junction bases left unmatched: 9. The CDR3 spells CASSLTGGPTDTQYF. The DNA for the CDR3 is TGTGCCAGCTCGTTAACGGGGGGTCCTACAGATACGCAGTATTTT.

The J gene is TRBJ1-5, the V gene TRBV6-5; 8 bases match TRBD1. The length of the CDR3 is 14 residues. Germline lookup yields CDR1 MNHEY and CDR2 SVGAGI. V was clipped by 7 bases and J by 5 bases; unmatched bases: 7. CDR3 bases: TGTGCCAGCACCCATGGACAGGGCGATCAGCCCCAGCATTTT. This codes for CASTHGQGDQPQHF.

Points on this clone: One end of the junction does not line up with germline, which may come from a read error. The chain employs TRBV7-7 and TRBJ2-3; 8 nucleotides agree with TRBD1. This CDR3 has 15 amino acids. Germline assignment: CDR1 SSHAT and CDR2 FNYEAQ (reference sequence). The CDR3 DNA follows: TGTGCTAGCAGCCCCGGGCCGGGACAGGAGGATACGCAGTATTTT. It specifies CASSPGPGQEDTQYF.

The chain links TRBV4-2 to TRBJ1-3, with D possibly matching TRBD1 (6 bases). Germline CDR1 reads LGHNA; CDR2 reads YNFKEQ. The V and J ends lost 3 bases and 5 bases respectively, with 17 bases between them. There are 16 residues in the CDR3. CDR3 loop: CASSQTTGMGRNTIYF. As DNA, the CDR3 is TGTGCCAGCAGCCAGACTACAGGGATGGGTAGAAACACCATATATTTT.

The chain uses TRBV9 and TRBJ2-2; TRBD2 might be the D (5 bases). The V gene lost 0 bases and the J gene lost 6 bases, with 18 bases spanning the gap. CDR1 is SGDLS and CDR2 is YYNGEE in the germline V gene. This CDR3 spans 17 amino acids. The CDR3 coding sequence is TGTGCCAGCAGCGTAGCCCCCTTGGACTTTCGATCCGGGGAGCTGTTTTTT. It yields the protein CASSVAPLDFRSGELFF.

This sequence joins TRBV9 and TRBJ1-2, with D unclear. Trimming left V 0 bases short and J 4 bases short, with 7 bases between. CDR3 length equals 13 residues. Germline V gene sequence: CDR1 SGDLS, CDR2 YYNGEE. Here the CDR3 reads CASSVAQSYGYTF. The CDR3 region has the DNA TGTGCCAGCAGCGTAGCACAGAGCTATGGCTACACCTTC.